This TCR beta chain was recovered during a study (dated by TCRdb to about 2015). About the full investigation: The study set out to test whether tumor-infiltrating Tregs in breast cancer get recruited from blood Tregs or are instead converted in situ from other CD4+ T cell subsets. Study-wide conclusions, independent of this receptor: The greatest overlap of tumor-infiltrating Treg TCR alpha and beta sequences was with tumor naive CD4+ T cells, followed next by blood naive CD4+ T cells. Rather than covering whole repertoires, validation in the larger cohort was restricted to a single TCR beta V-J rearrangement. Tumor memory CD4+ T cell TCR gene usage was found to cluster with blood and lymph node memory CD4+ cells and with lymph node naive CD4+ cells.

In its sample, this clonotype was seen a few times. The antigen it recognizes is unknown. No base quality values were provided; no much bigger clone lies one nucleotide off. Amplification of full-length TCR variable regions was done by 5' RACE PCR using constant-region reverse primers, and this step was followed by semi-nested PCR with Nested Universal Primer A. Using the ReliaPrep RNA Cell Miniprep System, total RNA was extracted, and the SMARTer RACE 5'/3' Kit was then used to reverse transcribe the RNA into 5'RACE-ready cDNA. An Illumina MiSeq was used to sequence the full-length TCR alpha and beta libraries, which had been barcoded with multiplex adaptors. Processing in the source paper ran as follows. For each of nine subset-tissue groups, sequencing data from the five patients were pooled, and the groups were compared by unsupervised clustering of TCR gene usage. The Morisita-Horn index was used to calculate repertoire similarity, with shared sequences weighted according to their contribution to each repertoire. TCRdb ran its own pipeline on the public reads, namely fastp trimming at Q25 and MiXCR clone calling, and kept in-frame beta chains. A single entry per CDR3 protein holds the most common genes and DNA from its merged rows. The V and J calls were determined by TCRdb, not by the authors. For this sample the table gives about 54,000 distinct CDR3 sequences, of which roughly 18% were detected only once. Around 2.3% of the sample is in the top ten clones.

The Miltenyi Naive CD4+ T Cell Isolation kit was used to purify naive CD4+ T cells, and Tregs were depleted with CD25 microbeads. Tregs, naive and memory CD4+ T cells from tumor, blood and ipsilateral draining lymph nodes of a handful of breast cancer patients underwent full-length TCR alpha and beta sequencing. Ficoll density gradient centrifugation was used to isolate mononuclear cells from either lymph nodes or 50 ml of peripheral blood. FACS confirmed that the sorted cell populations were more than 90% pure. Per the germline V gene (reference sequence), LGHDT is the CDR1 and YNNKEL is the CDR2. V was cut back by 5 bases and J by 6 bases, leaving a gap of 13 bases between them. The CDR3 goes from the cysteine to the phenylalanine over 13 residues. CDR3 DNA is the only sequence kept; it has 39 bases, read in frame from the first base.

The sample taken for sequencing was naive CD4+ T cells sorted from blood. This sample's cell subset or site label indicates: naive CD4+ T cells, CD4+CD45RA+CD25-. This receptor was taken from a female donor with breast cancer. The sequence is built from TRBV3-1 and TRBJ1-1; the best D guess is TRBD1, with 6 bases matching. The CDR3: CASSVQGKSEAFF. The nucleotide sequence is TGTGCCAGCAGCGTACAGGGTAAATCTGAAGCTTTCTTT.